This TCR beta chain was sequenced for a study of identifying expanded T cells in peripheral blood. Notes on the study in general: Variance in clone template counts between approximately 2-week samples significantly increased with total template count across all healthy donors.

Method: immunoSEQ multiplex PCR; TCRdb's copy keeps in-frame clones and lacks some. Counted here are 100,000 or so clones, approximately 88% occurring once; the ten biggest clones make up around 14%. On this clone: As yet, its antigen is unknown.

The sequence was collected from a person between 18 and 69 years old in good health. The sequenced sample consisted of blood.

The CDR3 DNA sequence: TGCGCCAGCAGCCGACAAGGCTACGAGCAGTACTTC. Protein product: CASSRQGYEQYF. This rearrangement joins TRBV5-1 to TRBJ2-7, with D hard to call. Germline V gives CDR1 SGHRS, CDR2 YFSETQ. V dropped 4 bases and J dropped 3 bases, with 8 bases sitting between them. CDR3 length: 12 residues.